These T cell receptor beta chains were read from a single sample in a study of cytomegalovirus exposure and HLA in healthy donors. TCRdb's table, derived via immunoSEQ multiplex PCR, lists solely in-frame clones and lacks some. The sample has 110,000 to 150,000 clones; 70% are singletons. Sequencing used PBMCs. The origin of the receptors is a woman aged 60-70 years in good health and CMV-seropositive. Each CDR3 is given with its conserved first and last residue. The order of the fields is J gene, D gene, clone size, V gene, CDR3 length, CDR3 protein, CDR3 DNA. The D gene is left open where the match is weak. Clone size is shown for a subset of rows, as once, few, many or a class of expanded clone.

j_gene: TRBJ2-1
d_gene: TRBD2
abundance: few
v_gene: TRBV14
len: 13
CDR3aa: CASSQEPGTSQFF
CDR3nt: TGTGCCAGCAGCCAAGAGCCCGGGACTAGCCAGTTCTTC

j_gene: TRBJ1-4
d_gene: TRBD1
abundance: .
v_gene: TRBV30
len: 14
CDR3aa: CAWSLQGASEKLFF
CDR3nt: TGTGCCTGGAGTTTACAGGGGGCGAGTGAAAAACTGTTTTTT

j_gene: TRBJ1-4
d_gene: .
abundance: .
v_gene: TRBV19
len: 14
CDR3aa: CASSPDRTNEKLFF
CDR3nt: TGTGCCAGTAGTCCCGACAGAACTAATGAAAAACTGTTTTTT

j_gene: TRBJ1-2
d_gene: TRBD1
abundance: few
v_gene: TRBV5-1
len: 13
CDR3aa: CASSGTGDYGYTF
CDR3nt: TGCGCCAGCAGCGGAACAGGGGACTATGGCTACACCTTC

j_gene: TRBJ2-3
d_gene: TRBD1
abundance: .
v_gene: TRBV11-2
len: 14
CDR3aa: CASSLDPGGGTQYF
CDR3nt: TGTGCCAGCAGCTTAGATCCAGGGGGCGGTACGCAGTATTTT

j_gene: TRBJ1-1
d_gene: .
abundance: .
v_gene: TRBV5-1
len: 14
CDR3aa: CASSSNAWNTEAFF
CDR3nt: TGCGCCAGCAGCTCCAATGCGTGGAACACTGAAGCTTTCTTT

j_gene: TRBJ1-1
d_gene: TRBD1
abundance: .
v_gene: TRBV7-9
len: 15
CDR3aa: CASSPRQGENTEAFF
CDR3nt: TGTGCCAGCAGCCCCAGACAGGGAGAGAACACTGAAGCTTTCTTT

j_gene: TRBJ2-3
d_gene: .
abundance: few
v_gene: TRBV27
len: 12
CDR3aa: CASSPSTDTQYF
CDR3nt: TGTGCCAGCAGTCCATCCACAGATACGCAGTATTTT

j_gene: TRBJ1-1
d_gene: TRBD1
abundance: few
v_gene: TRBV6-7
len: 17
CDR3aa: CASSLGTRTGDLIEAFF
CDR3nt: TGTGCCAGCAGTTTGGGTACTCGCACAGGGGATCTTATTGAAGCTTTCTTT

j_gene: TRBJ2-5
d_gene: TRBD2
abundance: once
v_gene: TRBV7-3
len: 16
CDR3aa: CASSSFGGAKAETQYF
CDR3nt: TGTGCCAGCAGCTCCTTCGGGGGGGCGAAGGCAGAGACCCAGTACTTC

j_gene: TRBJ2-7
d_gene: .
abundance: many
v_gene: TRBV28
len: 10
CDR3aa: CATGSYEQYF
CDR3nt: TGTGCCACCGGTTCCTACGAGCAGTACTTC

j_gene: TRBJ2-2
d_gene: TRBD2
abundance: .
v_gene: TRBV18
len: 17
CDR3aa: CASSPPGLAGYTGELFF
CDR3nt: TGTGCCAGCTCACCACCGGGACTAGCGGGATACACCGGGGAGCTGTTTTTT

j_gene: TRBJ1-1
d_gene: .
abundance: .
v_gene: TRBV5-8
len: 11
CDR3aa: CASSFASEAFF
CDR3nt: TGTGCCAGCAGCTTCGCGAGTGAAGCTTTCTTT

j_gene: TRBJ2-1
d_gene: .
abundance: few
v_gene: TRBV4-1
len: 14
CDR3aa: CASSQVDWDNEQFF
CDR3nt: TGCGCCAGCAGCCAAGTCGACTGGGACAATGAGCAGTTCTTC

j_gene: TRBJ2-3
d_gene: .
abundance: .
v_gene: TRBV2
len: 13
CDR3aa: CASSAQSTDTQYF
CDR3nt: TGTGCCAGCAGTGCCCAAAGCACAGATACGCAGTATTTT

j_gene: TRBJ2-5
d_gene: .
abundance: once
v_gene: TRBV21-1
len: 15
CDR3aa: CASSNRTHEGETQYF
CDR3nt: TGTGCCAGCAGCAATCGGACGCACGAGGGAGAGACCCAGTACTTC

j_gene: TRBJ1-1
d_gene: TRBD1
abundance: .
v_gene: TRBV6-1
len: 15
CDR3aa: CASPDRGGPLSEAFF
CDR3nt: TGTGCCAGTCCCGACAGGGGAGGGCCTTTATCTGAAGCTTTCTTT

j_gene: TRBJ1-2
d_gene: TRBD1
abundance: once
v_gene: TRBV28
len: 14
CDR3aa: CASSPGTAYYGYTF
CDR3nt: TGTGCCAGCAGTCCAGGGACAGCTTACTATGGCTACACCTTC

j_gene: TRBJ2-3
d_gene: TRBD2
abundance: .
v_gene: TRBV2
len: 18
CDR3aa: CASSERVTSGSGSDTQYF
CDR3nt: TGTGCCAGCAGCGAAAGGGTGACTAGCGGGAGTGGCTCAGATACGCAGTATTTT

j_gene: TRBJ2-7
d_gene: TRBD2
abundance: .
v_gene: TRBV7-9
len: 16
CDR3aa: CASSLSRTSGRDEQYF
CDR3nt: TGTGCCAGCAGCTTGAGCAGGACTAGCGGTAGGGACGAGCAGTACTTC

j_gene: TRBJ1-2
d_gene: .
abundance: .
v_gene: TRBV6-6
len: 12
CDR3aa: CASSYGVPGYTF
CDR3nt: TGTGCCAGCAGTTATGGAGTCCCTGGCTACACCTTC

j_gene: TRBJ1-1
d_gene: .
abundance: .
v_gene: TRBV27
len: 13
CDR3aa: CASSLGQNTEAFF
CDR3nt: TGTGCCAGCAGTTTAGGCCAGAACACTGAAGCTTTCTTT

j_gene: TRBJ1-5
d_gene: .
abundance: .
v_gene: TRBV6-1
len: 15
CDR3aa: CASSERDRRNQPQHF
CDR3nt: TGTGCCAGCAGTGAAAGAGACAGGCGGAATCAGCCCCAGCATTTT

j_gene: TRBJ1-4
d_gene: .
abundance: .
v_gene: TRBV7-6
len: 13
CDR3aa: CASSLKRGEKLFF
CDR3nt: TGTGCCAGCAGCTTAAAGAGGGGGGAAAAACTGTTTTTT

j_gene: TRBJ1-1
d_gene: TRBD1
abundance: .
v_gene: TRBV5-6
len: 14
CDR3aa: CASSRGQGGTEAFF
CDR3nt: TGTGCCAGCAGCCGGGGACAGGGGGGCACTGAAGCTTTCTTT

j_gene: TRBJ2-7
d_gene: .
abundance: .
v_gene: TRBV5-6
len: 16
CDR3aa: CASSLWIGGDSYEQYF
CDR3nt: TGTGCCAGCAGCTTGTGGATAGGGGGGGACTCCTACGAGCAGTACTTC